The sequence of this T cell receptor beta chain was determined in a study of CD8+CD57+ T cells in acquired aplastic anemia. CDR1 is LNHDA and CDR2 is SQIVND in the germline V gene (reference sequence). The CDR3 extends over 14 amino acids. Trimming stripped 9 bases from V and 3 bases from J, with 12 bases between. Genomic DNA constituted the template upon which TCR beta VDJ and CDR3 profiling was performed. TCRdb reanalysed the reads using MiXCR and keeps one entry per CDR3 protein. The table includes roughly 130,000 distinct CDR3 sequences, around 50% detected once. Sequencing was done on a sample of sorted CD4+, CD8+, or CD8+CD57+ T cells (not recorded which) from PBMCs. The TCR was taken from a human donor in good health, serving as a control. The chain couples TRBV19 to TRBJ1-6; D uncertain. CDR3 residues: CASNPGNYNSPLHF. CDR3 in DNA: TGTGCCAGCAACCCGGGGAACTATAATTCACCCCTCCACTTT.